This T cell receptor (beta chain) comes out of a study of T cell repertoires in ileal Crohn's disease. Study overall: The M6 sample came from neoterminal ileum during colonoscopy after surgery.

A note on this clone: What it recognizes is unknown.

Deletions cut 4 bases from V and 0 bases from J, with 17 bases between. The germline CDR1 and CDR2 sequences are SGHTA and FQGNSA. The CDR3 is 17 amino acids. Overall study findings and caveats: Endoscopic recurrence occurred in every patient whose clonality exceeded 26.8%.

Time point denoted: neoterminal ileum biopsy at postoperative endoscopy, about 6 months after surgery. Assay used: immunoSEQ multiplex PCR; TCRdb lists only in-frame clones, some missing. In the table there are approximately 3,000 clones, 75% to 90% of which are singletons. Sequencing was done on a sample of ileal tissue. V usage is TRBV7-2 and J usage is TRBJ2-3; D is perhaps TRBD1 or TRBD2 (6 bases each). The sequence came from an adult with Crohn's disease. The DNA for the CDR3 is TGTGCCAGCAGCTCAGAACTTCGGGGGCCAAGCACAGATACGCAGTATTTT. It encodes CASSSELRGPSTDTQYF.